This T cell receptor beta chain originates from a study of shared clonotypes between healthy human individuals. Clones were sequenced by immunoSEQ multiplex PCR, and TCRdb holds only the in-frame ones, with some missing. This sample carries fewer than 3 million clones, around 92% of them seen once, and the ten largest clones take roughly 0.34%. The source is a young man in good health. Some clones in this sample may be carry-over from other donors' samples. The sample taken for sequencing was naive CD4+ T cells from PBMCs. Subset: CD45RA+ positively selected.

CDR3 nucleotides: TGTGCCAGCAGTCTCCTGCGGGGGCGGGGGGCCTACAATGAGCAGTTCTTC. Protein product: CASSLLRGRGAYNEQFF. The V and J genes are TRBV27 and TRBJ2-1; TRBD2 agrees at 8 bases. The CDR3 length is 17 residues. CDR1 and CDR2 from the germline V gene are MNHEY and SMNVEV (reference sequence). J lost 2 bases, V lost 5 bases, and 11 bases had no gene match.